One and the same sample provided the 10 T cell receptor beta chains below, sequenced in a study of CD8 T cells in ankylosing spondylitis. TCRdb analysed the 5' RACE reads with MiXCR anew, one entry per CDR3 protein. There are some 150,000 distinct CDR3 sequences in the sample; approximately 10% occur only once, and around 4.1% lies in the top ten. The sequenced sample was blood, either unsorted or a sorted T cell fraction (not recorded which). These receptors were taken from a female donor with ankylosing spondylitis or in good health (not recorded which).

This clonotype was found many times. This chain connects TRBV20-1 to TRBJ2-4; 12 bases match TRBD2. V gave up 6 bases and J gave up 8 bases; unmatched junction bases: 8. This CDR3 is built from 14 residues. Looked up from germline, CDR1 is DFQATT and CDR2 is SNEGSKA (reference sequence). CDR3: CSALMTSGGDIQYF. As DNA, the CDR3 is TGCAGTGCCCTAATGACTAGCGGGGGAGACATTCAGTACTTC.

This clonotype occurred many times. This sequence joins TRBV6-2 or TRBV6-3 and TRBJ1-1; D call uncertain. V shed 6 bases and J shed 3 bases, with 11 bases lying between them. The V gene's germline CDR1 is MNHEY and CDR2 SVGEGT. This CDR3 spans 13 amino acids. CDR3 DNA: TGTGCCAGCAGGTGGTTGGCGGACACTGAAGCTTTCTTT. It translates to CASRWLADTEAFF.

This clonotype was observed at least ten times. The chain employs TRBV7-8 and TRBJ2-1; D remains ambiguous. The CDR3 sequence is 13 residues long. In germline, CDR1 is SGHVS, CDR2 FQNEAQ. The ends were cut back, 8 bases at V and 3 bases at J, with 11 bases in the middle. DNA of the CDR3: TGTGCCAGCGGCGGCGTCAGCTACAATGAGCAGTTCTTC. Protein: CASGGVSYNEQFF.

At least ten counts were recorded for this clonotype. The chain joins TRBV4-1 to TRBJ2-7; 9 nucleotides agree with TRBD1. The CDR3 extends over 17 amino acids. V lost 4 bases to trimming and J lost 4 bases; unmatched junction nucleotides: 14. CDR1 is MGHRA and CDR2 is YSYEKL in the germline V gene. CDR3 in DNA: TGCGCCAGCAGCCTCGGACCTGCCGGGACAGGGATTTACGAGCAGTACTTC. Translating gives CASSLGPAGTGIYEQYF.

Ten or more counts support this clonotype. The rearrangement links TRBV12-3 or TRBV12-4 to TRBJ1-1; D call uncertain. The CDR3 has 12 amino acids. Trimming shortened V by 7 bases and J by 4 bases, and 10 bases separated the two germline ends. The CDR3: CASIGLSTEAFF. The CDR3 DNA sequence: TGTGCCAGCATAGGGCTGAGCACTGAAGCTTTCTTT.

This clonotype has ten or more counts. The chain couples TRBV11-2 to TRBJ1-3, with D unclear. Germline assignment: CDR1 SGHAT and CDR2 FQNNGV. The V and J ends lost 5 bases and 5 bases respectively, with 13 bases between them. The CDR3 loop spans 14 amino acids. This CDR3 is CASSPLTGRNTIYF. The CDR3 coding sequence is TGTGCCAGCAGCCCGTTGACGGGGAGAAACACCATATATTTT.

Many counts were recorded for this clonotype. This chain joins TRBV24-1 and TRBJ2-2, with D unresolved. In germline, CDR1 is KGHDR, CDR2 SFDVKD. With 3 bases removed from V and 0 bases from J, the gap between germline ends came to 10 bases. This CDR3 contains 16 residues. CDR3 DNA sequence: TGTGCCACCAGTGATGCCCCCGCGGCGAACACCGGGGAGCTGTTTTTT. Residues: CATSDAPAANTGELFF.

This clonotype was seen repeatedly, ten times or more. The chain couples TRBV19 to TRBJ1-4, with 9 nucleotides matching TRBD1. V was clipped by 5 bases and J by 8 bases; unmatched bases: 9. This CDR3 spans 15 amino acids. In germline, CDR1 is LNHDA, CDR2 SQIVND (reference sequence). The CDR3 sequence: CASSPIGTGSEKLFF. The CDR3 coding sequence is TGTGCCAGTAGTCCCATCGGGACAGGGAGCGAAAAACTGTTTTTT.

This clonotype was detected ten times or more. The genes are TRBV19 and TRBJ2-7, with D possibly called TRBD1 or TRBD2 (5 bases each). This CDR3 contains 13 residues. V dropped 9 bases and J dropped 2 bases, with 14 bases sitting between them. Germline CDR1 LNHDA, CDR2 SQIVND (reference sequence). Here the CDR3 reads CASAPGLTYEQYF. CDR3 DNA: TGTGCCAGCGCCCCGGGGCTTACCTACGAGCAGTACTTC.

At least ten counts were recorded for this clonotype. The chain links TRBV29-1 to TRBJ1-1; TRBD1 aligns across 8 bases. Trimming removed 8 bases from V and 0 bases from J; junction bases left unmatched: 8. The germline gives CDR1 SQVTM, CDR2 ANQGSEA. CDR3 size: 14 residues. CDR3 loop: CSQRQGTLNTEAFF. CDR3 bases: TGCAGCCAAAGACAGGGGACCTTGAACACTGAAGCTTTCTTT.